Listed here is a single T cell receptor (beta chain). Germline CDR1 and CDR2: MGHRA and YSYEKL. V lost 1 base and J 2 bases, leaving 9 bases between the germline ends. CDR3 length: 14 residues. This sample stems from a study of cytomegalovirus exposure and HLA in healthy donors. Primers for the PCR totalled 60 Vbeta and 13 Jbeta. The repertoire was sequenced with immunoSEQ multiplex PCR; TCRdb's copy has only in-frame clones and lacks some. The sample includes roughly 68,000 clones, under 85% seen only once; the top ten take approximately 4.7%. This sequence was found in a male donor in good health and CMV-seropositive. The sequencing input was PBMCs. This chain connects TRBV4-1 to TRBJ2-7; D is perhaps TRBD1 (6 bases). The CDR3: CASSQGGQTYEQYF. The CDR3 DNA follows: TGCGCCAGCAGCCAAGGAGGACAGACCTACGAGCAGTACTTC.